This T cell receptor (beta chain) appears in the sequencing data of a study of CD8 T cells in ankylosing spondylitis. MiXCR was run by TCRdb on the 5' RACE reads, yielding one entry per CDR3 protein. Of 200,000 to 300,000 distinct CDR3 sequences listed, roughly a tenth were seen once; the top ten hold about 3%. CDR1 is MNHEY, CDR2 SMNVEV, per germline (reference sequence). The CDR3 has 17 amino acids. V was trimmed by 5 bases and J by 5 bases, leaving 24 bases between them. Sequencing was performed on blood, either unsorted or a sorted T cell fraction (not recorded which). The chain is built from TRBV27 and TRBJ2-5, with a tentative D call TRBD1 (5 bases). The origin of this receptor is a male donor with ankylosing spondylitis or in good health (not recorded which). CDR3 in amino acids: CASSGTGFLGAEETQYF. The CDR3 bases are TGTGCCAGCAGTGGTACCGGTTTCTTAGGGGCTGAGGAGACCCAGTACTTC.